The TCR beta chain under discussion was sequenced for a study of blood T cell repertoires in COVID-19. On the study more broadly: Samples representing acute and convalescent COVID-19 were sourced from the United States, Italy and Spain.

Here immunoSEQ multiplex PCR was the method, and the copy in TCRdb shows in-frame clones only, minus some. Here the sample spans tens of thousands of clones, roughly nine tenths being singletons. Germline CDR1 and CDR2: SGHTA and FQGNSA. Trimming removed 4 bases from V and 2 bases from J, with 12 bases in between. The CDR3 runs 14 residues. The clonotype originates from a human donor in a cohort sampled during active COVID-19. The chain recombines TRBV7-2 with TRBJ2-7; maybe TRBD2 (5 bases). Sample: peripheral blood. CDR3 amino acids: CASSYYDGAYEQYF. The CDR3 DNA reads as TGTGCCAGCAGCTATTATGACGGGGCCTACGAGCAGTACTTC.